This T cell receptor beta chain was obtained from a study of patients and donors after allogeneic stem cell transplantation (dated by TCRdb to about 2020). Libraries were constructed by RT-PCR. Sequencing instrument: NextSeq 550. Clones were called with MiXCR by TCRdb after fastp trimmed the public reads at Q25, and only in-frame beta chains were retained. Each CDR3 protein gets just one entry, which takes the most common genes and DNA from the rows behind it. The sample data list roughly 880,000 distinct CDR3 sequences, and roughly 18% of these were observed just once. Roughly 6% of the sample comes from the top ten. Per the germline V gene (reference sequence), MNHEY is the CDR1 and SMNVEV is the CDR2. The junction shows trimming of 3 bases on V and 0 bases on J, plus 7 bases between the germline ends. The CDR3 goes from the cysteine to the phenylalanine over 14 residues. Of the read, only the CDR3 DNA is kept; its 42 bases are in frame from base 1.

This clonotype has more than one count but fewer than ten. The antigen it binds to is not known. Base qualities are not recorded, but no much larger clone differs from it by a single base. This receptor was taken from a human donor who was either an allogeneic HSCT recipient or a stem cell or donor lymphocyte infusion donor (not recorded which). It is not recorded whose cells these are; they may come from a transplant donor. Sequencing was performed on blood, either unsorted or a sorted T cell fraction (not recorded which). The sequence links TRBV27 to TRBJ2-3; the D gene lacks a confident call. The CDR3 loop reads CASSFWSSTDTQYF. The bases are TGTGCCAGCAGTTTTTGGAGTAGCACAGATACGCAGTATTTT.